The rows below give T cell receptor beta chains drawn from one sample of a study of shared T cell receptors in the human thymus. The assay was immunoSEQ multiplex PCR, and TCRdb's table has in-frame clones only and misses some. The sample has hundreds of thousands of clones; roughly 86% are singletons. This same sample was also part of a study on human thymus T cells.

Specimen: thymocytes. The source of these receptors is a boy in the first two years of life with a congenital heart defect. The CDR3 runs from the conserved cysteine through the conserved F or W. Each record gives: D gene, J gene, clone size, CDR3 length, V gene, CDR3 protein, CDR3 DNA. The D gene is left open where the match is weak. The size field is filled for only some rows; it gives once, few, many or a size class.

D: .; J: TRBJ1-6; size: few; length: 15; V: TRBV5-1; CDR3: CASSLAGTGNSPLHF; DNA: TGCGCCAGCAGCTTAGCGGGGACCGGTAATTCACCCCTCCACTTT
D: TRBD2; J: TRBJ2-7; size: .; length: 15; V: TRBV28; CDR3: CASSPWASGSYEQYF; DNA: TGTGCCAGCAGTCCCTGGGCTAGCGGGAGTTACGAGCAGTACTTC
D: TRBD1; J: TRBJ1-4; size: .; length: 19; V: TRBV30; CDR3: CAWSVPAKWTGGTNEKLFF; DNA: TGTGCCTGGAGTGTTCCAGCGAAATGGACAGGGGGCACTAATGAAAAACTGTTTTTT
D: .; J: TRBJ2-5; size: once; length: 15; V: TRBV28; CDR3: CASSLGGGFLETQYF; DNA: TGTGCCAGCAGTTTAGGAGGGGGCTTTTTGGAGACCCAGTACTTC
D: TRBD1; J: TRBJ2-7; size: .; length: 14; V: TRBV6-6; CDR3: CASSSGTGNYEQYF; DNA: TGTGCCAGCAGCTCCGGGACAGGGAACTACGAGCAGTACTTC
D: .; J: TRBJ1-5; size: .; length: 13; V: TRBV15; CDR3: CATSNARYQPQHF; DNA: TGTGCCACCAGCAACGCCCGGTATCAGCCCCAGCATTTT
D: .; J: TRBJ1-2; size: .; length: 15; V: TRBV4-3; CDR3: CASSQGSTVDYGYTF; DNA: TGCGCCAGCAGCCAAGGATCGACAGTAGATTATGGCTACACCTTC
D: .; J: TRBJ1-6; size: .; length: 16; V: TRBV7-9; CDR3: CASSPKGVHHNSPLHF; DNA: TGTGCCAGCAGCCCAAAAGGGGTACATCATAATTCACCCCTCCACTTT
D: .; J: TRBJ2-1; size: .; length: 15; V: TRBV25-1; CDR3: CASSEGASWNDEQFF; DNA: TGTGCCAGCAGTGAAGGGGCTAGTTGGAACGATGAGCAGTTCTTC
D: TRBD2; J: TRBJ2-5; size: .; length: 15; V: TRBV18; CDR3: CASSPGTSGKETQYF; DNA: TGTGCCAGCTCACCTGGGACTAGCGGGAAAGAGACCCAGTACTTC
D: TRBD2; J: TRBJ2-1; size: .; length: 14; V: TRBV28; CDR3: CASRLAGVKDEQFF; DNA: TGTGCCAGCAGGCTAGCGGGAGTAAAAGATGAGCAGTTCTTC
D: .; J: TRBJ2-1; size: .; length: 11; V: TRBV20-1; CDR3: CSARTQREQFF; DNA: TGCAGTGCGAGGACTCAGCGGGAGCAGTTCTTC
D: .; J: TRBJ1-2; size: .; length: 14; V: TRBV9; CDR3: CASSVQDSTHGYTF; DNA: TGTGCCAGCAGCGTACAGGACAGTACGCATGGCTACACCTTC
D: TRBD1; J: TRBJ2-7; size: .; length: 14; V: TRBV15; CDR3: CATSRVGTGPEQYF; DNA: TGTGCCACCAGCAGGGTCGGGACAGGGCCTGAGCAGTACTTC
D: TRBD2; J: TRBJ2-3; size: .; length: 15; V: TRBV4-3; CDR3: CASSKKRGITDTQYF; DNA: TGCGCCAGCAGCAAAAAGCGGGGGATCACAGATACGCAGTATTTT
D: .; J: TRBJ2-5; size: .; length: 11; V: TRBV20-1; CDR3: CSAPPPGEQYF; DNA: TGCAGTGCACCGCCTCCTGGGGAGCAGTACTTC
D: .; J: TRBJ1-1; size: .; length: 16; V: TRBV4-3; CDR3: CASSQASGRENTEAFF; DNA: TGCGCCAGCAGCCAAGCTTCGGGGAGGGAGAACACTGAAGCTTTCTTT
D: .; J: TRBJ1-3; size: few; length: 15; V: TRBV10-3; CDR3: CATIKGYRAGNTIYF; DNA: TGTGCCACCATAAAGGGCTACAGGGCTGGAAACACCATATATTTT
D: TRBD2; J: TRBJ2-2; size: .; length: 18; V: TRBV6-1; CDR3: CASSEHREDHTIAGELFF; DNA: TGTGCCAGCAGTGAACACCGGGAGGACCATACAATTGCCGGGGAGCTGTTTTTT
D: .; J: TRBJ2-7; size: .; length: 11; V: TRBV7-2; CDR3: CASSLAREQYF; DNA: TGTGCCAGCAGCTTAGCGCGCGAGCAGTACTTC
D: .; J: TRBJ2-1; size: .; length: 15; V: TRBV18; CDR3: CASSPGRDPVGEQFF; DNA: TGTGCCAGCTCACCGGGGCGGGACCCAGTGGGTGAGCAGTTCTTC
D: .; J: TRBJ1-2; size: .; length: 13; V: TRBV13; CDR3: CASSSQGYYGYTF; DNA: TGTGCCAGCAGCTCACAGGGTTACTATGGCTACACCTTC
D: TRBD2; J: TRBJ2-7; size: .; length: 15; V: TRBV6-5; CDR3: CASSYSGRGGNEQYF; DNA: TGTGCCAGCAGTTACTCGGGGCGGGGGGGAAACGAGCAGTACTTC
D: TRBD2; J: TRBJ2-1; size: .; length: 15; V: TRBV5-6; CDR3: CASSLRGRAGDEQFF; DNA: TGTGCCAGCAGCTTAAGAGGGAGGGCCGGCGATGAGCAGTTCTTC
D: .; J: TRBJ2-7; size: .; length: 13; V: TRBV4-3; CDR3: CASRQRRGYEQYF; DNA: TGCGCCAGCAGGCAACGAAGGGGTTACGAGCAGTACTTC
D: TRBD1; J: TRBJ2-7; size: .; length: 15; V: TRBV9; CDR3: CASSAGTGGSYEQYF; DNA: TGTGCCAGCAGCGCTGGGACAGGGGGCTCCTACGAGCAGTACTTC
D: .; J: TRBJ2-7; size: .; length: 12; V: TRBV5-1; CDR3: CASGESSDEQYF; DNA: TGCGCCAGCGGAGAAAGTTCCGACGAGCAGTACTTC
D: .; J: TRBJ1-2; size: .; length: 14; V: TRBV7-4; CDR3: CASSLSQGKYGYTF; DNA: TGTGCCAGCAGCTTATCCCAGGGCAAATATGGCTACACCTTC
D: .; J: TRBJ1-1; size: .; length: 13; V: TRBV15; CDR3: CATSPRMNTEAFF; DNA: TGTGCCACCAGCCCCAGAATGAACACTGAAGCTTTCTTT
D: .; J: TRBJ2-7; size: .; length: 14; V: TRBV25-1; CDR3: CASSEWEGGYEQYF; DNA: TGTGCCAGCAGTGAATGGGAAGGGGGTTACGAGCAGTACTTC
D: .; J: TRBJ2-3; size: .; length: 15; V: TRBV28; CDR3: CASRLRWRGADTQYF; DNA: TGTGCCAGCAGACTTCGGTGGAGGGGCGCAGATACGCAGTATTTT
D: TRBD1; J: TRBJ2-7; size: .; length: 17; V: TRBV9; CDR3: CASSSRPGGPEPYEQYF; DNA: TGTGCCAGCAGCTCACGCCCAGGGGGACCAGAGCCCTACGAGCAGTACTTC
D: .; J: TRBJ1-6; size: once; length: 16; V: TRBV5-4; CDR3: CASSKVGAAYNSPLHF; DNA: TGTGCCAGCAGCAAGGTGGGGGCCGCCTATAATTCACCCCTCCACTTT
D: .; J: TRBJ2-2; size: .; length: 12; V: TRBV29-1; CDR3: CSSTGGTGELFF; DNA: TGCAGCTCCACCGGGGGAACCGGGGAGCTGTTTTTT
D: TRBD1; J: TRBJ1-3; size: .; length: 20; V: TRBV4-3; CDR3: CASSQAYHPGQVNSGNTIYF; DNA: TGCGCCAGCAGCCAAGCTTATCACCCGGGACAGGTTAACTCTGGAAACACCATATATTTT